Below are 18 T cell receptor beta chains sequenced from a single sample in a study of PD-L1 blockade in urothelial cancer. Profiling relied on immunoSEQ multiplex PCR, and the TCRdb table lists in-frame clones only, not all of them. The sample comprises more than 65,000 clones, about nine tenths of which are singletons, and roughly 6.1% rests with the top ten. Sample: PBMCs, taken around atezolizumab (anti-PD-L1) treatment. These receptors were collected from a woman aged 70 to 79 with urothelial cancer.

The chain combines TRBV15 with TRBJ2-5; 9 bases align to TRBD2. The CDR3 runs to 16 residues. Germline CDR1 and CDR2: LNHNV and YYDKDF (reference sequence). V trimming: 1 base; J trimming: 1 base; junction bases outside the gene matches: 4. CDR3 sequence: CATSRGSGGIQETQYF. CDR3 coding DNA: TGTGCCACCAGCAGAGGGAGCGGGGGGATCCAAGAGACCCAGTACTTC.

CDR3 region: CASSRLAETYEQYF. As DNA, the CDR3 is TGTGCCAGCAGTCGACTAGCGGAAACCTACGAGCAGTACTTC. V is TRBV6-1 and J is TRBJ2-7; 9 bases are a match to TRBD2. The CDR3 is 14 residues long. Germline assignment: CDR1 MNHNS and CDR2 SASEGT. Losses at the gene ends were 5 bases for V and 2 bases for J; bases not matched to a gene: 4.

The chain couples TRBV19 to TRBJ1-6, with 10 bases aligning to TRBD1. This CDR3 is built from 19 residues. Trimming removed 3 bases from V and 8 bases from J; junction bases left unmatched: 16. Germline values: CDR1 LNHDA, CDR2 SQIVND (reference sequence). CDR3 loop: CASSIRPQTGGLADSPLHF. DNA of the CDR3: TGTGCCAGTAGTATTCGGCCTCAGACAGGGGGCCTCGCGGATTCACCCCTCCACTTT.

This chain links TRBV13 with TRBJ2-5, with 11 positions matching TRBD1. V gave up 5 bases and J gave up 5 bases; unmatched junction bases: 7. The germline CDR1 and CDR2 sequences are PRHDT and FYEKMQ (reference sequence). The length of the CDR3 is 15 residues. CDR3 coding DNA: TGTGCCAGCAGCCGCCTGGGACAGGGGGATGAGACCCAGTACTTC. Its protein is CASSRLGQGDETQYF.

The chain combines TRBV13 with TRBJ2-7, with D possibly TRBD1 on 6 matching bases. Germline V gene lookup returns CDR1 PRHDT and CDR2 FYEKMQ (reference sequence). V lost 0 bases, J lost 3 bases, and 9 bases lay in between. The CDR3 length is 14 residues. The CDR3 DNA follows: TGTGCCAGCAGCTTAGGTGGGGGCGGCTACGAGCAGTACTTC. This codes for CASSLGGGGYEQYF.

The genes are TRBV4-3 and TRBJ1-3; no reliable D call. This CDR3 has 18 residues. Per the germline V gene, CDR1 is LGHNA and CDR2 is YSLEER. Trimming pared 1 base from V and 7 bases from J, leaving 23 bases between. DNA for the CDR3: TGCGCCAGCAGCCAAGGATCAGGACTGGGATTTTTCGGCAACACCATATATTTT. This gives the protein CASSQGSGLGFFGNTIYF.

V and J are TRBV27 and TRBJ2-7; TRBD1 matches 10 bases. The CDR3 extends over 15 amino acids. The J segment lost 6 bases and the V segment lost 4 bases, leaving 9 bases of the junction unmatched. The germline CDR1 and CDR2 sequences are MNHEY and SMNVEV (reference sequence). CDR3 amino acids: CASSSLGQGEVEQYF. The CDR3 DNA reads TGTGCCAGCAGTTCCCTCGGACAGGGGGAGGTCGAGCAGTACTTC.

The chain joins TRBV6-5 to TRBJ1-2; the match to TRBD1 covers 10 bases. Germline-derived CDR1 and CDR2 are MNHEY and SVGAGI. The CDR3 consists of 15 residues. Unmatched junction bases numbered 7, after V lost 0 bases and J lost 9 bases. The CDR3 reads CASSYSGTGVWSYTF. The CDR3 region has the DNA TGTGCCAGCAGTTACTCCGGGACAGGGGTTTGGAGCTACACCTTC.

The chain links TRBV27 to TRBJ1-2; D gene ambiguous. Germline CDR1 and CDR2: MNHEY and SMNVEV (reference sequence). The CDR3 spans 14 residues. V was shortened by 6 bases and J by 2 bases, with 13 bases between the two germline ends. The CDR3 is CASRPRGRNYGYTF. The DNA for the CDR3 is TGTGCCAGCAGACCCCGAGGTAGGAACTATGGCTACACCTTC.

This chain uses TRBV7-2 with TRBJ2-5; 9 positions match TRBD2. Germline V lookup: CDR1 SGHTA, CDR2 FQGNSA. Trimming took 5 bases from V and 3 from J; bases not matched to a gene: 16. The CDR3 totals 18 residues. In DNA, the CDR3 is TGTGCCAGCAGCCCCGCCCGCTCAATAGCGGGGGCTAAAGAGACCCAGTACTTC. Encoded protein: CASSPARSIAGAKETQYF.

The chain employs TRBV18 and TRBJ2-1; TRBD2 matches 8 bases. Germline loops: CDR1 KGHSH, CDR2 LQKENI. V gave up 0 bases and J gave up 5 bases; unmatched junction bases: 9. This CDR3 contains 17 residues. DNA for the CDR3: TGTGCCAGCTCACCACCCTTAGTAGCGGGGCCCCACAATGAGCAGTTCTTC. This gives the protein CASSPPLVAGPHNEQFF.

The genes are TRBV7-2 and TRBJ2-2, with D possibly TRBD1 on 6 matching bases. CDR3 length equals 16 residues. V shed 2 bases and J shed 0 bases, with 10 bases lying between them. CDR1 and CDR2 (germline): SGHTA, FQGNSA. The CDR3 DNA reads as TGTGCCAGCAGCTTAAATGACAGGACGAACACCGGGGAGCTGTTTTTT. This translates into CASSLNDRTNTGELFF.

The rearrangement joins TRBV5-1 to TRBJ2-7; 8 nucleotides line up with TRBD2. This CDR3 is built from 16 residues. After removal of 4 bases from V and 1 base from J, the junction contained 10 bases not matched to a gene. Germline V lookup: CDR1 SGHRS, CDR2 YFSETQ. CDR3 in DNA: TGCGCCAGCAGCAGGACGCTAGCGGGTCAGTCCTACGAGCAGTACTTC. This gives the protein CASSRTLAGQSYEQYF.

This chain uses TRBV28 with TRBJ1-2; D unresolved. CDR3 length equals 13 residues. The germline V gene has CDR1 MDHEN and CDR2 SYDVKM. Trimming pared 6 bases from V and 11 bases from J, leaving 19 bases between. The chain's CDR3 is CASRSSAPVVYTF. CDR3 DNA: TGTGCCAGCAGATCCTCCGCGCCCGTCGTGTACACCTTC.

The chain joins TRBV28 to TRBJ1-5, with 10 positions matching TRBD1. The CDR3 length is 16 residues. Losses at the gene ends were 2 bases for V and 4 bases for J; bases not matched to a gene: 5. Germline lookup yields CDR1 MDHEN and CDR2 SYDVKM. The CDR3 coding sequence is TGTGCCAGCAGTTTACTAGGGACAGGGGAGAATCAGCCCCAGCATTTT. The encoded protein is CASSLLGTGENQPQHF.

The chain has TRBV10-3 and TRBJ1-1; D possibly corresponds to TRBD1 (6 bases). CDR1 and CDR2 (germline): ENHRY, SYGVKD. The CDR3 covers 14 residues. Between the trimmed V and J ends, which lost 4 bases and 0 bases, there was a span of 9 bases. Here the CDR3 reads CAISGGGLNTEAFF. The CDR3 DNA follows: TGTGCCATCAGTGGAGGGGGACTGAACACTGAAGCTTTCTTT.

The chain combines TRBV4-1 with TRBJ1-5, with 8 nucleotides matching TRBD1. The germline V gene has CDR1 MGHRA and CDR2 YSYEKL. V lost 1 base and J lost 2; bases outside the gene matches: 4. CDR3 length: 16 residues. CDR3 sequence reads: CASSQGQGARNQPQHF. Written as DNA, the CDR3 is TGCGCCAGCAGCCAAGGGCAGGGGGCGCGCAATCAGCCCCAGCATTTT.

This chain connects TRBV5-1 to TRBJ2-5; 7 bases match TRBD1. This CDR3 comprises 17 residues. Germline values: CDR1 SGHRS, CDR2 YFSETQ. V lost 1 base, J lost 0 bases, and 9 bases stayed unmatched. CDR3 amino acids: CASSLSTGTAHQETQYF. The CDR3 DNA reads as TGCGCCAGCAGCTTGTCCACCGGGACAGCTCACCAAGAGACCCAGTACTTC.